This T cell receptor (beta chain) was recorded in a study of metastatic and nonmetastatic thyroid tumors. As for the study in general: Repertoire data that came from the blood and tumor or nodule tissue of malignant and benign thyroid patients were compared. General study points: Benign nodules were reported to have significantly lower TCR beta diversity than malignant thyroid tumors, in blood and tumor.

Of note for this clone: Its antigen is not identified.

Among the patients, none had received any treatment before thyroid surgery. Germline V gene sequence: CDR1 SGHAT, CDR2 FQNNGV. The CDR3 extends over 15 amino acids. Original handling: Variation in CDR3 across clinicopathological groups served as the basis for constructing a distant-metastasis classifier in papillary thyroid cancer. From the PCR reads, TCRdb re-called clones with MiXCR. The V and J calls and clone size are TCRdb's, not the authors'. The repertoire consists of 7,000 to 10,000 clones, with about a quarter occurring once and the leading ten covering around 15%. This chain joins TRBV11-2 and TRBJ2-3; a weak D match, TRBD1 (6 bases). The receptor was isolated from a female donor with papillary thyroid cancer or a benign thyroid nodule (not recorded which). Some clones in this sample may be carry-over from other donors' samples. Sequencing used tumor tissue. In DNA form, the CDR3 reads TGTGGGTGGTGCTTAGTGGGGACACGCACAGATACGCAGTATTTT. Protein product: CGWCLVGTRTDTQYF.